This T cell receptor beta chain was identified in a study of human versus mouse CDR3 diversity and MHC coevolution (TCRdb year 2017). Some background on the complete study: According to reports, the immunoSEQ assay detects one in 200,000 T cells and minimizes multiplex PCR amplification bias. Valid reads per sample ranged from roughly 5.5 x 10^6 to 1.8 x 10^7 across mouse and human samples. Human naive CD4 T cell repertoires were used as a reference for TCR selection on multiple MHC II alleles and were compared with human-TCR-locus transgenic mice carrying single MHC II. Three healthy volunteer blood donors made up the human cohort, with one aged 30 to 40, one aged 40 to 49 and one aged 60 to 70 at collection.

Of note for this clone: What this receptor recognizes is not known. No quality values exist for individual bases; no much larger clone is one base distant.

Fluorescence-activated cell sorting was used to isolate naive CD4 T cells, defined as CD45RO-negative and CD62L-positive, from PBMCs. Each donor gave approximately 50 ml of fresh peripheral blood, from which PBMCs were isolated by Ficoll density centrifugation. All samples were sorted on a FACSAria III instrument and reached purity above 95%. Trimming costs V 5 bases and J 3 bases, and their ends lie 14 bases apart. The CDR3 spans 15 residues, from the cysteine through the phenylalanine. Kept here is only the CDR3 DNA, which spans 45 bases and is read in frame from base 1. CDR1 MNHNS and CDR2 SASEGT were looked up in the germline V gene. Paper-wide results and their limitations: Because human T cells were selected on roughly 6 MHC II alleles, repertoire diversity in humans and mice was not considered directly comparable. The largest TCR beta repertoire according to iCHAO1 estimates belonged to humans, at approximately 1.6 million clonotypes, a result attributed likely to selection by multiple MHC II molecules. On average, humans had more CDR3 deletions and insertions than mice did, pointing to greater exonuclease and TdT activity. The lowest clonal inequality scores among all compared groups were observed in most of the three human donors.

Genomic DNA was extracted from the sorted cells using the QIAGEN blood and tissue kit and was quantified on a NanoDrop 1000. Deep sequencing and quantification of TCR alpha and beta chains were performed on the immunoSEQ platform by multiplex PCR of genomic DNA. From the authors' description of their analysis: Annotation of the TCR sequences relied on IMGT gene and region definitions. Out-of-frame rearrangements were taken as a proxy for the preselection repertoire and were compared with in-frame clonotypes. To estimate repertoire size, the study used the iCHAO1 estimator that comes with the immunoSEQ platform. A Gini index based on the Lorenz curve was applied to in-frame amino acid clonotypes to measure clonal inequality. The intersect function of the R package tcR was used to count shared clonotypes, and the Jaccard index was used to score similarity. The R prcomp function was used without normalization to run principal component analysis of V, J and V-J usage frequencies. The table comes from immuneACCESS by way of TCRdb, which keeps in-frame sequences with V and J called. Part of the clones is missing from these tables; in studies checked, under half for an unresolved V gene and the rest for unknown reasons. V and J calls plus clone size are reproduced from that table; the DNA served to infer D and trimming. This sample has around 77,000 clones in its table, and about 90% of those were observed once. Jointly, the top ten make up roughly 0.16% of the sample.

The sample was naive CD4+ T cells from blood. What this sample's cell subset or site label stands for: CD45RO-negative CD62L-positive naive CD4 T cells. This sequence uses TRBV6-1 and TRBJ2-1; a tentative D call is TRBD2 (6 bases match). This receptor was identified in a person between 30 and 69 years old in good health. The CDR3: CASSSDLGLYNEQFF. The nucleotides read TGTGCCAGCAGTTCTGACCTGGGACTCTACAATGAGCAGTTCTTC.